The 27 T cell receptor beta chains listed next were all sequenced from one sample in a study of T cell responses to AZD1222 COVID-19 vaccine. TCRdb keeps only in-frame clones here, not all; method: immunoSEQ multiplex PCR. The sample holds about 90,000 clones, approximately 90% seen once. This material consisted of peripheral blood, taken 28 days after the second AZD1222 dose. These receptors all stem from an adult who received the AZD1222 COVID-19 vaccine.

This clone was seen a few times. V and J are TRBV5-4 and TRBJ1-3; D unclear. Germline CDR1 reads SGHNT; CDR2 reads YYREEE (reference sequence). The CDR3 loop spans 17 amino acids. Trimming left V 3 bases short and J 0 bases short, with 16 bases between. The DNA of the CDR3 is TGTGCCAGCAGCTCCGACCTCGGAGGAAGCTCTGGAAACACCATATATTTT. Its translation: CASSSDLGGSSGNTIYF.

The chain uses TRBV4-3 and TRBJ1-2, with D maybe TRBD1 (5 bases). The V gene lost 0 bases and the J gene lost 5 bases, with 19 bases spanning the gap. This CDR3 is 17 amino acids long. The V gene's germline CDR1 is LGHNA and CDR2 YSLEER. CDR3 coding DNA: TGCGCCAGCAGCCAAGAAACCGGGACGCTGGCAGCGTATGGCTACACCTTC. This codes for CASSQETGTLAAYGYTF.

The rearrangement uses TRBV9 and TRBJ2-7; tentatively, D is TRBD1 or TRBD2 (7 bases each). Germline V gene data show CDR1 as SGDLS and CDR2 as YYNGEE. The CDR3 consists of 13 residues. Trimming left V 3 bases short and J 4 bases short, with 11 bases between. As DNA, the CDR3 is TGTGCCAGCAGCGCAGGGGGGGAATACGAGCAGTACTTC. Protein product: CASSAGGEYEQYF. Supplemented by reference TRBV9 and TRBJ2-7, the full variable domain reads DSGVTQTPKHLITATGQRVTLRCSPRSGDLSVYWYQQSLDQGLQFLIQYYNGEERAKGNILERFSAQQFPDLHSELNLSSLELGDSALYFCASSAGGEYEQYFGPGTRLTVT.

The V call is TRBV13, the J call TRBJ1-1; 9 bases are a match to TRBD1. J gave up 5 bases and V 4 bases, and 2 bases lay outside the gene matches. From germline, CDR1 is PRHDT and CDR2 FYEKMQ (reference sequence). The CDR3 totals 13 residues. The CDR3: CASSSTGGTEAFF. The CDR3 coding sequence is TGTGCCAGCAGCTCGACAGGGGGAACTGAAGCTTTCTTT.

The chain couples TRBV7-3 to TRBJ2-3, with D perhaps matching TRBD2 (7 bases). Germline V gene sequence: CDR1 SGHTA, CDR2 FQGTGA. This CDR3 spans 14 amino acids. Trimming removed 3 bases from V and 6 bases from J, with 13 bases in between. The DNA of the CDR3 is TGTGCCAGCAGCTTCGGGGGGCGCGTGGATACGCAGTATTTT. This codes for CASSFGGRVDTQYF.

The chain couples TRBV23-1 to TRBJ1-2; D is unclear. TRBV23-1 is known as an ORF, though its function is uncertain. CDR3 length: 14 residues. V was cut by 1 base and J by 8 bases, with 14 bases left in between. CDR3 sequence: CASSQCPGMEGYTF. The CDR3 DNA sequence: TGCGCCAGCAGTCAATGTCCTGGCATGGAGGGCTACACCTTC.

The rearrangement uses TRBV2 and TRBJ2-4; 8 bases align to TRBD2. Germline loops: CDR1 SNHLY, CDR2 FYNNEI. The CDR3 spans 16 residues. V lost 5 bases, J lost 0 bases, and 6 bases stayed unmatched. The CDR3 loop is CASSSLAALAKNIQYF. The CDR3 bases are TGTGCCAGCAGTTCACTAGCGGCTCTAGCCAAAAACATTCAGTACTTC.

This chain uses TRBV6-5 with TRBJ1-4, with D tentatively TRBD1 (5 bases). Trimming cost V 2 bases and J 7 bases, with 17 bases left between them. The CDR3 has 16 residues. CDR1 and CDR2 (germline): MNHEY, SVGAGI. CDR3: CASSYGVGASGEKLFF. DNA of the CDR3: TGTGCCAGCAGTTACGGGGTCGGGGCGAGTGGTGAAAAACTGTTTTTT.

V gene TRBV7-9 combines with J gene TRBJ1-5, with 7 bases aligning to TRBD1. Germline V gene lookup returns CDR1 SEHNR and CDR2 FQNEAQ (reference sequence). This CDR3 has 14 residues. V shed 6 bases and J 5 bases; nucleotides not matched to a gene: 7. In nucleotides, the CDR3 is TGTGCCAGCAGTCCAACCACAGGGGATCAGCCCCAGCATTTT. This encodes CASSPTTGDQPQHF.

The chain recombines TRBV5-1 with TRBJ2-1; the D is unclear. Germline V gene data show CDR1 as SGHRS and CDR2 as YFSETQ. This CDR3 has 12 amino acids. The germline V and J ends were trimmed by 0 bases and 5 bases, with 3 bases remaining between them. The CDR3, as DNA: TGCGCCAGCAGCTTGGGCAACAATGAGCAGTTCTTC. It translates to CASSLGNNEQFF. The full variable domain, in which reference TRBV5-1 and TRBJ2-1 provide the parts outside the CDR3, is KAGVTQTPRYLIKTRGQQVTLSCSPISGHRSVSWYQQTPGQGLQFLFEYFSETQRNKGNFPGRFSGRQFSNSRSEMNVSTLELGDSALYLCASSLGNNEQFFGPGTRLTVL.

The chain couples TRBV6-1 to TRBJ2-2, with a weak D call TRBD1 (5 bases). Germline loops: CDR1 MNHNS, CDR2 SASEGT. V lost 3 bases to trimming and J lost 3 bases, with 11 bases between them. CDR3 length: 15 amino acids. Here the CDR3 reads CASSEIGAHTGELFF. CDR3 nucleotides: TGTGCCAGCAGTGAGATAGGGGCCCACACCGGGGAGCTGTTTTTT.

The chain has TRBV4-3 and TRBJ1-6, with D possibly being TRBD1 (5 bases). This CDR3 comprises 14 residues. CDR1 and CDR2 from the germline V gene are LGHNA and YSLEER. Trimming removed 4 bases at V and 7 bases at J, with 11 bases between. DNA of the CDR3: TGCGCCAGCAGCCTGATACGGGGGAATTCACCCCTCCACTTT. Its protein is CASSLIRGNSPLHF.

V gene TRBV2 combines with J gene TRBJ2-2; D perhaps matches TRBD1 (5 bases). Looked up from germline, CDR1 is SNHLY and CDR2 is FYNNEI. Trimming removed 8 bases at V and 0 bases at J, with 10 bases between. This CDR3 is 14 amino acids long. The CDR3 loop is CASRPGSNTGELFF. The CDR3 DNA reads as TGTGCCAGCCGGCCAGGGTCGAACACCGGGGAGCTGTTTTTT.

This clone was recorded a few times. The genes are TRBV28 and TRBJ2-3; 9 nucleotides align to TRBD1. V trimming: 6 bases; J trimming: 3 bases; junction bases outside the gene matches: 7. Germline CDR1 reads MDHEN; CDR2 reads SYDVKM. This CDR3 contains 15 residues. The DNA for the CDR3 is TGTGCCAGCAGGGATACAGGGGGCACGACAGATACGCAGTATTTT. Its translation: CASRDTGGTTDTQYF.

The chain uses TRBV5-1 and TRBJ1-1; TRBD1 might be the D (5 bases). Between the trimmed V and J ends, which lost 2 bases and 1 base, there was a span of 6 bases. The CDR3 is 13 residues long. Germline V gene lookup returns CDR1 SGHRS and CDR2 YFSETQ. The CDR3: CASSFGGNTEAFF. The CDR3 nucleotides are TGCGCCAGCAGCTTTGGGGGGAACACTGAAGCTTTCTTT.

J is TRBJ2-3 and V is TRBV7-3; D perhaps matches TRBD2 (6 bases). The ends were cut back, 5 bases at V and 0 bases at J, with 9 bases in the middle. The germline CDR1 and CDR2 sequences are SGHTA and FQGTGA. The CDR3 spans 14 residues. CDR3 region: CASSAGGSTDTQYF. In DNA, the CDR3 is TGTGCCAGCAGCGCCGGGGGTAGCACAGATACGCAGTATTTT. Combining the CDR3 with reference TRBV7-3 and TRBJ2-3 gives the whole variable domain GAGVSQTPSNKVTEKGKYVELRCDPISGHTALYWYRQSLGQGPEFLIYFQGTGAADDSGLPNDRFFAVRPEGSVSTLKIQRTERGDSAVYLCASSAGGSTDTQYFGPGTRLTVL.

The CDR3 reads CASSRDREQYF. In nucleotides, the CDR3 is TGCGCCAGCAGCCGGGACAGGGAGCAGTACTTC. The rearrangement joins TRBV5-1 to TRBJ2-7; 8 nucleotides match TRBD1. CDR1 is SGHRS and CDR2 is YFSETQ in the germline V gene. There are 11 residues in the CDR3. The ends lost 4 bases at V and 7 bases at J; junction bases unmatched: 1.

The chain employs TRBV18 and TRBJ1-5; D not resolved. With 3 bases removed from V and 2 bases from J, the gap between germline ends came to 8 bases. CDR1 is KGHSH and CDR2 is LQKENI in the germline V gene. CDR3 length: 14 amino acids. CDR3 amino acids: CASSPSNGNQPQHF. The CDR3 DNA reads TGTGCCAGCTCACCTAGCAACGGCAATCAGCCCCAGCATTTT.

The chain combines TRBV11-3 with TRBJ1-1, with 7 positions matching TRBD1. The CDR3 is 14 amino acids. J gave up 10 bases and V 5 bases, and 13 bases lay outside the gene matches. Per germline, CDR1 SGHNT and CDR2 YENEEA. This CDR3 reads CASSPGRGQMRAFF. CDR3 in DNA: TGTGCCAGCAGCCCTGGGCGGGGACAGATGAGAGCTTTCTTT.

The V and J genes are TRBV7-8 and TRBJ2-3; 15 bases are a match to TRBD2. The CDR3 totals 19 residues. Germline V gene data show CDR1 as SGHVS and CDR2 as FQNEAQ. Unmatched junction bases numbered 14, after V lost 5 bases and J lost 5 bases. This CDR3 is CASSLPRRTSGRGGDTQYF. Written as DNA, the CDR3 is TGTGCCAGCAGCCTTCCAAGAAGGACTAGCGGGAGGGGAGGAGATACGCAGTATTTT.

This chain joins TRBV5-1 and TRBJ1-2, with D possibly TRBD1 on 6 matching bases. The V gene's germline CDR1 is SGHRS and CDR2 YFSETQ. The CDR3 covers 15 residues. Trimming cost V 2 bases and J 0 bases, with 11 bases left between them. The CDR3 protein is CASSLGGLANYGYTF. As DNA, the CDR3 is TGCGCCAGCAGCTTAGGGGGGTTAGCTAACTATGGCTACACCTTC.

This clone was counted between two and nine times. The genes are TRBV7-9 and TRBJ2-3; 8 bases map to TRBD2. This CDR3 region has 15 residues. Germline CDR1 is SEHNR and CDR2 is FQNEAQ (reference sequence). With V trimmed by 3 bases and J by 0 bases, 2 bases remained unmatched. CDR3 loop: CASSFLAGSTDTQYF. CDR3 coding DNA: TGTGCCAGCAGCTTCTTAGCGGGAAGCACAGATACGCAGTATTTT.

This clone was observed a few times. The chain combines TRBV9 with TRBJ1-3, with D unresolved. V lost 7 bases, J lost 8 bases, and 10 bases lay in between. The CDR3 extends over 11 amino acids. Germline V gives CDR1 SGDLS, CDR2 YYNGEE. CDR3 sequence (DNA): TGTGCCAGCGGCGGCGGGGACACCATATATTTT. Protein sequence: CASGGGDTIYF.

The gene calls are TRBV27 and TRBJ2-4, with D possibly being TRBD2 (6 bases). Between the trimmed V and J ends, which lost 6 bases and 0 bases, there was a span of 24 bases. Germline loops: CDR1 MNHEY, CDR2 SMNVEV (reference sequence). The CDR3 spans 19 residues. The CDR3 sequence is CASRTRELRRGEAKNIQYF. The CDR3 DNA sequence: TGTGCCAGCAGGACTAGGGAGTTAAGGAGGGGTGAAGCCAAAAACATTCAGTACTTC.

DNA of the CDR3: TGTGCCAGCAGCCAAGATGAGAGGGTGCTGGATGGCTACACCTTC. This encodes CASSQDERVLDGYTF. The genes are TRBV3-1 (or the pseudogene TRBV3-2) and TRBJ1-2, with unresolved D. The V end lost 0 bases, the J end lost 6 bases, and 14 bases lay between the germline ends. CDR3 length: 15 amino acids. In germline, CDR1 is LGHDT, CDR2 YNNKEL (reference sequence).

The chain carries TRBV5-1 and TRBJ2-2; D is ambiguous. The CDR3 loop spans 16 amino acids. V lost 1 base and J lost 0, with 10 bases in between. Germline V lookup: CDR1 SGHRS, CDR2 YFSETQ. The CDR3 reads CASSLRGTANTGELFF. Here the CDR3 DNA reads TGCGCCAGCAGCTTGAGAGGAACCGCGAACACCGGGGAGCTGTTTTTT.

V usage is TRBV10-3 and J usage is TRBJ2-7; D possibly corresponds to TRBD1 (7 bases). CDR1 is ENHRY and CDR2 is SYGVKD in the germline V gene. The CDR3 is 15 residues long. Trimming cost V 2 bases and J 2 bases, with 13 bases left between them. The CDR3 region is CAISEGQGGPYEQYF. DNA for the CDR3: TGTGCCATCAGTGAGGGCCAGGGGGGTCCCTACGAGCAGTACTTC.